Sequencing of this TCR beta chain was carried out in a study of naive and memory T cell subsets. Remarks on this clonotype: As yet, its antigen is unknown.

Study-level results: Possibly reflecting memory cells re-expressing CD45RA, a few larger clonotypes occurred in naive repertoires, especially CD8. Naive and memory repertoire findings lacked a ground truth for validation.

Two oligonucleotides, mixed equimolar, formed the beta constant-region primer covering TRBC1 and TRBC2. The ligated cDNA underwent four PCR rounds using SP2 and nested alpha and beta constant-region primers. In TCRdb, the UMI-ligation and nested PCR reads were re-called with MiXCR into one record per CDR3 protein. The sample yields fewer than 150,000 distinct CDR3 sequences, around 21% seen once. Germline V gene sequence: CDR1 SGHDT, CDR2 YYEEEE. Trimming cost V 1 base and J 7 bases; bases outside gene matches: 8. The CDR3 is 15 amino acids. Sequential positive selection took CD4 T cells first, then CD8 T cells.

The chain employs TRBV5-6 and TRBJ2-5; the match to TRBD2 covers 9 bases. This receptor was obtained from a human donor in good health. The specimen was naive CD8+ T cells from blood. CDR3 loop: CASSLLPSGTVTQYF. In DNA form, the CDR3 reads TGTGCCAGCAGCTTGCTCCCTAGCGGGACGGTGACCCAGTACTTC.